The entry below gives a single T cell receptor (beta chain) sequence along with its context. The data are from a study of radiotherapy plus CTLA-4 blockade in lung cancer. Study information: Objective response rate was over 15%; disease control rate, around 30%.

TCRdb's copy holds only in-frame clones and misses some; the assay was immunoSEQ multiplex PCR. This table has 71,000 or so clones, around 86% appearing once. Germline CDR1 and CDR2: GTSNPN and SVGIG (reference sequence). V lost 1 base, J lost 7 bases, and 7 bases lay in between. The CDR3 has 11 residues. People whose metastatic non-small-cell lung cancer was chemo-refractory got focal radiation along with CTLA-4 blockade by ipilimumab. Material: peripheral blood, obtained from a patient treated with radiotherapy plus ipilimumab. The rearrangement uses TRBV30 and TRBJ1-1, with D maybe TRBD1 (5 bases). The clonotype comes from a human donor with non-small cell lung cancer who had stable disease on radiotherapy plus ipilimumab. The DNA for the CDR3 is TGTGCCTGGAGTGGAAGGGGTGAAGCTTTCTTT. Protein: CAWSGRGEAFF.